Given below is one T cell receptor (beta chain) in context. The CDR3 is 17 amino acids. V lost 1 base to trimming and J lost 0 bases; unmatched junction nucleotides: 3. In germline, CDR1 is SEHNR, CDR2 FQNEAQ (reference sequence). TCRdb keeps only in-frame clones here, not all; method: immunoSEQ multiplex PCR. The top ten clones hold 0.58% of a sample with about 130,000 clones, almost 95% of them seen once. The sample is drawn from a study of control samples from healthy donors and cancer patients. The chain links TRBV7-9 to TRBJ1-5, with 10 nucleotides matching TRBD1. The material sequenced was PBMCs. This receptor was identified in a man at least 80 years old with head and neck cancer. CDR3 loop: CASSLGGTGDSNQPQHF. CDR3 DNA sequence: TGTGCCAGCAGCTTAGGCGGGACAGGGGATAGCAATCAGCCCCAGCATTTT.